The TCR beta chain described here comes from a study of cytomegalovirus exposure and HLA in healthy donors. Overall study context: Of about 400 genotyped donors, roughly 80% clustered with self-reported Caucasian donors. Points from the study as a whole: The majority of CMV-associated TCR beta chains were reported as apparently HLA-restricted in a later analysis. Clonal expansion was found to be greater in HLA-associated TCR beta chains than in equally common others in a later analysis. The authors listed 150 to 200 TCR beta chains as cytomegalovirus-associated.

It was with 60 Vbeta and 13 Jbeta primers that the PCR ran. Measured with immunoSEQ multiplex PCR; TCRdb has only the in-frame clones, and not every one. There are about 160,000 clones in the sample; 75% to 85% occur only once, and about 10% lies in the top ten. Concerning this clone: Its cognate antigen is unknown.

The CDR3 runs 18 residues. V trimming: 1 base; J trimming: 3 bases; junction bases outside the gene matches: 8. In germline, CDR1 is LGHNA, CDR2 YNFKEQ. V gene TRBV4-2 combines with J gene TRBJ2-7, with TRBD2 identical over 14 bases. The sequence was collected from a man aged 50-59 years in good health and CMV-seropositive. Sample: PBMCs. In DNA form, the CDR3 reads TGTGCCAGCAGCCAAGGGACTAGCGGGGGGCCCATAATCTACGAGCAGTACTTC. Amino acids: CASSQGTSGGPIIYEQYF.